These 15 T cell receptor beta chains originate from one sample sequenced in a study of T cell repertoires in cytomegalovirus infection. TCRdb analysed the reads with MiXCR anew, one entry per CDR3 protein. The data show about 920,000 distinct CDR3 sequences, with approximately 31% seen just once and 13% held by the top ten. For these TCRs, the target antigens are not known. The specimen comprised cultured CD8+ T cells from PBMCs, sampled from culture after CMV antigen stimulation. These TCRs come from a human donor in good health (CMV status not recorded). Some clones in this sample may be carry-over from other donors' samples.

The genes are TRBV19 and TRBJ2-3, with D perhaps matching TRBD1 or TRBD2 (5 bases each). V was clipped by 2 bases and J by 2 bases, with 11 bases between them. Germline V lookup: CDR1 LNHDA, CDR2 SQIVND (reference sequence). This CDR3 has 15 amino acids. The CDR3 loop reads CASSIRGASTDTQYF. CDR3 DNA: TGTGCCAGTAGTATAAGAGGGGCCTCCACAGATACGCAGTATTTT. Filled out from reference TRBV19 and TRBJ2-3, the complete variable domain reads DGGITQSPKYLFRKEGQNVTLSCEQNLNHDAMYWYRQDPGQGLRLIYYSQIVNDFQKGDIAEGYSVSREKKESFPLTVTSAQKNPTAFYLCASSIRGASTDTQYFGPGTRLTVL.

The table lists this clonotype with a few counts. This sequence joins TRBV5-1 and TRBJ2-7, with D maybe TRBD2 (6 bases). Germline V gene data show CDR1 as SGHRS and CDR2 as YFSETQ. Trimming took 4 bases from V and 1 from J, leaving 12 bases between them. The CDR3 covers 14 residues. CDR3 DNA: TGCGCCAGCAGCCAGGGAGGTGAGTCCTACGAGCAGTACGTC. Translation gives CASSQGGESYEQYV.

This chain links TRBV5-6 with TRBJ2-7; perhaps TRBD1 as D (6 bases). CDR3 size: 12 residues. Germline V gene data show CDR1 as SGHDT and CDR2 as YYEEEE. V was shortened by 4 bases and J by 7 bases, with 12 bases between the two germline ends. CDR3 DNA sequence: TGTGCCAGCAGCACAGGGACCCCTGAGCAGTACTTC. The encoded protein is CASSTGTPEQYF.

This clonotype was counted a few times. This chain joins TRBV10-3 and TRBJ2-1; TRBD2 aligns across 9 bases. CDR3 size: 16 residues. Germline V gene sequence: CDR1 ENHRY, CDR2 SYGVKD. The junction had 11 bases not matched to a gene; V was cut back by 3 bases and J by 8 bases. CDR3 bases: TGTGCCATCAGTGATCGTCTAGCGGGGAGAGAAGATGAGCAGTTCTTC. Translation: CAISDRLAGREDEQFF.

V gene TRBV20-1 combines with J gene TRBJ2-3, with TRBD1 matching over 8 bases. The length of the CDR3 is 19 residues. The J segment lost 5 bases and the V segment lost 0 bases, leaving 19 bases of the junction unmatched. CDR1 is DFQATT and CDR2 is SNEGSKA in the germline V gene (reference sequence). The CDR3 spells CSARDYGQGPDVMRDTQYF. The CDR3 DNA sequence: TGCAGTGCTAGAGATTACGGACAGGGTCCTGACGTAATGAGAGATACGCAGTATTTT.

With respect to this clonotype: Sequence at one end of the junction differs from germline and may be a read error. This chain links TRBV6-1 with TRBJ2-7; D is undetermined. The CDR3 has 14 amino acids. CDR1 and CDR2 (germline): MNHNS, SASEGT. The CDR3 coding sequence is TGTGTCAGCAGTGAAGGTCCCGGGTCTAACGAGCAGTACTTC. It translates to CVSSEGPGSNEQYF.

This clonotype was seen a handful of times. The chain employs TRBV6-1 and TRBJ2-2; D is ambiguous. The V end was cut by 0 bases, the J end by 6 bases, with 14 bases between. This CDR3 region has 16 residues. Per the germline V gene, CDR1 is MNHNS and CDR2 is SASEGT. CDR3 sequence reads: CASSEALIRKAGELFF. The CDR3 coding sequence is TGTGCCAGCAGTGAAGCGCTGATACGGAAGGCCGGGGAGCTGTTTTTT.

The sample holds many counts of this clonotype. The V call is TRBV12-3 or TRBV12-4, the J call TRBJ2-7, with a weak D call TRBD1 (6 bases). This CDR3 spans 12 amino acids. Trimming took 4 bases from V and 7 from J, leaving 11 bases between them. CDR3 sequence reads: CASSSGAGEQYV. The CDR3 DNA follows: TGTGCCAGCAGTTCAGGGGCCGGGGAGCAGTACGTC.

The chain recombines TRBV6-5 with TRBJ2-2, with a weak D call TRBD2 (6 bases). V was shortened by 4 bases and J by 5 bases, with 14 bases between the two germline ends. This CDR3 spans 15 amino acids. Germline V gene data show CDR1 as MNHEY and CDR2 as SVGAGI. CDR3 DNA sequence: TGTGCCAGCAGTTTCGGGACTTTTGGGACCGGGGAGCTGTTTTTT. This encodes CASSFGTFGTGELFF.

This chain connects TRBV27 to TRBJ1-2, with TRBD1 matching over 9 bases. Germline V CDR1 and CDR2: MNHEY, SMNVEV (reference sequence). This CDR3 region has 14 residues. The V segment lost 5 bases and the J segment 6 bases; nucleotides outside the gene matches: 7. The CDR3 loop reads CASSQGTGRDGYTF. CDR3 nucleotide sequence: TGTGCCAGCAGTCAAGGGACAGGGCGCGATGGCTACACCTTC.

The V and J genes are TRBV24-1 and TRBJ1-2; 8 bases fit TRBD1. The CDR3 length is 16 residues. J gave up 6 bases and V 3 bases, and 11 bases lay outside the gene matches. Germline-derived CDR1 and CDR2 are KGHDR and SFDVKD. The CDR3 DNA reads as TGTGCCACCAGTGATCTCAACAGGGGGGGAATAGATGGCTACACCTTC. Translating it yields CATSDLNRGGIDGYTF.

J is TRBJ2-2 and V is TRBV5-4, with D perhaps being TRBD1 or TRBD2 (5 bases each). V lost 10 bases, J lost 6 bases, and 16 bases lay in between. CDR1 is SGHNT, CDR2 YYREEE, per germline (reference sequence). The CDR3 extends over 13 amino acids. DNA for the CDR3: TGTGCCGTTGGTCGGGGCACGTCCGGGGAGCTGTTTTTT. It specifies CAVGRGTSGELFF. The full variable domain, completed using reference TRBV5-4 and TRBJ2-2, is ETGVTQSPTHLIKTRGQQVTLRCSSQSGHNTVSWYQQALGQGPQFIFQYYREEENGRGNFPPRFSGLQFPNYSSELNVNALELDDSALYLCAVGRGTSGELFFGEGSRLTVL.

This clonotype was counted ten times or more. The V gene is TRBV6-5, the J gene TRBJ1-5; 8 bases are a match to TRBD1. Trimming cost V 2 bases and J 1 base; bases outside gene matches: 1. This CDR3 has 15 residues. Germline V gene lookup returns CDR1 MNHEY and CDR2 SVGAGI. CDR3 protein: CASSYRTGSNQPQHF. CDR3 nucleotide sequence: TGTGCCAGCAGTTACCGGACAGGGAGCAATCAGCCCCAGCATTTT.

This clonotype has more than one count but fewer than ten. CDR3 amino acids: CASSRRGLAKNIQYF. The CDR3 DNA follows: TGTGCCAGCAGCCGGAGAGGGTTAGCCAAAAACATTCAGTACTTC. The chain links TRBV14 to TRBJ2-4, with a possible D match to TRBD2 (5 bases). The CDR3 has 15 amino acids. V lost 4 bases to trimming and J lost 0 bases, with 10 bases between them. Germline CDR1 is SGHDN and CDR2 is FVKESK.

The chain uses TRBV9 and TRBJ2-3; 10 nucleotides agree with TRBD1. J lost 6 bases, V lost 3 bases, and 7 bases had no gene match. This CDR3 has 15 amino acids. Germline CDR1 SGDLS, CDR2 YYNGEE. The CDR3 coding sequence is TGTGCCAGCAGCGGGCCGGGACAGGGGTTGGATACGCAGTATTTT. Its protein is CASSGPGQGLDTQYF.